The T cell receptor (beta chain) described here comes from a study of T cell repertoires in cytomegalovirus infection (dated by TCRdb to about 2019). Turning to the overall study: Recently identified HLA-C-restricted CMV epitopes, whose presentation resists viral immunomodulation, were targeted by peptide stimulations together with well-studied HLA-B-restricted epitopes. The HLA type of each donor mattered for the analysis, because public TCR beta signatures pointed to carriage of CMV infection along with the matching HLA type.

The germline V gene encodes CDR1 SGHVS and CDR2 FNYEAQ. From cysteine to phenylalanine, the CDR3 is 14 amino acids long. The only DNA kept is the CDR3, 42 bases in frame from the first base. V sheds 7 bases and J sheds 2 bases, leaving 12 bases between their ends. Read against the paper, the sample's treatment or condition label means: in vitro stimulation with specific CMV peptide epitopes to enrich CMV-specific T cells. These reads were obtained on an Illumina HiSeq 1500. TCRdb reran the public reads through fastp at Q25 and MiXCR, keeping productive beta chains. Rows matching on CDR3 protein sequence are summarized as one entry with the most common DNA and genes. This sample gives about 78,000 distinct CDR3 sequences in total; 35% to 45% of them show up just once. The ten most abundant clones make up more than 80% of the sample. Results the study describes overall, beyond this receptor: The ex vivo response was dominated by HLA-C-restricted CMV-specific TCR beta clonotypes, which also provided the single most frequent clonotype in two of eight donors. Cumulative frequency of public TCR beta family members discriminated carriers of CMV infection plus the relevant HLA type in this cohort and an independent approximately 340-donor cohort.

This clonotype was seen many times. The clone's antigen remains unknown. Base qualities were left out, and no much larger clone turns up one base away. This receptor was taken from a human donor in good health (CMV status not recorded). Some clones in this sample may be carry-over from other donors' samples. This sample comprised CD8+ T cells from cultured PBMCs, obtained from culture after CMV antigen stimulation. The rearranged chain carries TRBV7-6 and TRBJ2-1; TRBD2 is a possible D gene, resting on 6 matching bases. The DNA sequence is TGTGCCAGCACCCGGGGAGGCCCCTACAATGAGCAGTTCTTC. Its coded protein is CASTRGGPYNEQFF.